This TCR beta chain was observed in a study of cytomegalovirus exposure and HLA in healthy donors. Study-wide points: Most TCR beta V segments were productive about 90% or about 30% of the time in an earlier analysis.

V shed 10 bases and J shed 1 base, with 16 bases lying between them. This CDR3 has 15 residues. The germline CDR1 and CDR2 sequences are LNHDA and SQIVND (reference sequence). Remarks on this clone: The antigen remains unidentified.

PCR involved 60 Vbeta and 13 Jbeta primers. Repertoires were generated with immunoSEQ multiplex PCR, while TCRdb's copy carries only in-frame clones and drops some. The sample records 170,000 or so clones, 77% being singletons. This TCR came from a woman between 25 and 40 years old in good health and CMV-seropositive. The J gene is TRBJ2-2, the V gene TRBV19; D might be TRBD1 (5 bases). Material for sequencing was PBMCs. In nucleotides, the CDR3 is TGTGCCACTAAGGGGCTAAGGTTGAACACCGGGGAGCTGTTTTTT. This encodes CATKGLRLNTGELFF.